Each of the 20 T cell receptor beta chains below was sequenced from the same sample in a study of T cells in Graves' hyperthyroidism and ophthalmopathy. The source material, RNA transcripts, was used to amplify TCR beta CDR3 regions. Primed by the HTBI set, a first-round RT-PCR was run on the TCR CDR3. TCRdb ran MiXCR on the multiplex PCR reads and lists one entry per CDR3 protein. The sample has about 370,000 distinct CDR3 sequences, approximately 14% seen once; the top ten hold roughly 19%. The specimen sequenced was blood. These receptors were obtained from an older woman with Graves' ophthalmopathy.

This clonotype was detected ten times or more. This rearrangement joins TRBV7-2 to TRBJ2-5, with a possible D match to TRBD1 (5 bases). Germline CDR1 SGHTA, CDR2 FQGNSA. This CDR3 has 14 amino acids. Trimming cost V 4 bases and J 2 bases, with 11 bases left between them. The CDR3 here is CASSSLGAQETQYF. In nucleotides, the CDR3 is TGTGCCAGCAGCTCCCTAGGGGCTCAAGAGACCCAGTACTTC.

The rearrangement links TRBV29-1 to TRBJ2-5; perhaps TRBD2 as D (5 bases). Trimming left V 6 bases short and J 2 bases short, with 13 bases between. CDR3 length equals 13 residues. From germline, CDR1 is SQVTM and CDR2 ANQGSEA. This CDR3 reads CSVDSGEQETQYF. CDR3 sequence (DNA): TGCAGCGTAGACTCCGGGGAGCAAGAGACCCAGTACTTC.

The chain couples TRBV6-5 to TRBJ2-1, with TRBD1 as a possible D gene (6 bases). The CDR3 sequence is 15 residues long. The V and J ends lost 0 bases and 5 bases respectively, with 11 bases between them. Germline V lookup: CDR1 MNHEY, CDR2 SVGAGI. The DNA of the CDR3 is TGTGCCAGCAGTTACTCGACTGGGGGCCACAATGAGCAGTTCTTC. Protein: CASSYSTGGHNEQFF.

This clonotype has a handful of counts. V gene TRBV19 combines with J gene TRBJ2-2; the D gene could be TRBD1 or TRBD2 (5 bases each). Germline V gene lookup returns CDR1 LNHDA and CDR2 SQIVND (reference sequence). Trimming removed 0 bases from V and 4 bases from J, with 12 bases in between. The CDR3 extends over 16 amino acids. CDR3: CASSIEWQGATGELFF. DNA for the CDR3: TGTGCCAGTAGTATAGAATGGCAGGGAGCCACCGGGGAGCTGTTTTTT.

This clonotype was recorded at least ten times. CDR3 amino acids: CASSLLAGGPGELFF. DNA of the CDR3: TGTGCCAGCAGCTTACTAGCGGGAGGGCCCGGGGAGCTGTTTTTT. The V gene is TRBV7-3, the J gene TRBJ2-2, with 12 bases aligning to TRBD2. Trimming took 2 bases from V and 6 from J; bases not matched to a gene: 1. The CDR3 is 15 amino acids. Germline V lookup: CDR1 SGHTA, CDR2 FQGTGA.

This clonotype showed up many times. This chain connects TRBV5-1 to TRBJ2-7; 11 positions agree with TRBD1. V shed 4 bases and J 4 bases; nucleotides not matched to a gene: 4. The CDR3 consists of 14 residues. The V gene's germline CDR1 is SGHRS and CDR2 YFSETQ. The CDR3 reads CASSGGQGGYEQYF. The CDR3 bases are TGCGCCAGCAGCGGGGGACAGGGGGGATACGAGCAGTACTTC. The complete variable domain, with remaining parts taken from reference TRBV5-1 and TRBJ2-7, reads KAGVTQTPRYLIKTRGQQVTLSCSPISGHRSVSWYQQTPGQGLQFLFEYFSETQRNKGNFPGRFSGRQFSNSRSEMNVSTLELGDSALYLCASSGGQGGYEQYFGPGTRLTVT.

The table lists this clonotype with a few counts. The J gene is TRBJ2-1, the V gene TRBV7-3; TRBD2 matches at 7 bases. The CDR3 is 12 amino acids. Trimming cost V 8 bases and J 9 bases; bases outside gene matches: 7. Germline CDR1 is SGHTA and CDR2 is FQGTGA. CDR3 in amino acids: CASAGIAGEQFF. Here the CDR3 DNA reads TGTGCCAGCGCTGGCATAGCGGGTGAGCAGTTCTTC.

This clonotype was picked up a small number of times. Sequence at one end of the junction differs from germline and may be a read error. This rearrangement joins TRBV28 to TRBJ2-7; TRBD2 might be the D (7 bases). Germline V gene lookup returns CDR1 MDHEN and CDR2 SYDVKM. This CDR3 spans 15 amino acids. The DNA of the CDR3 is TGTGTCAGCAGTCGGGGGGCGGGAGCTTCCTACGAGCAGTACTTC. Its protein is CVSSRGAGASYEQYF.

The rearrangement links TRBV5-1 to TRBJ2-5; either TRBD1 or TRBD2 may fit D (5 bases each). The CDR3 is made up of 14 amino acids. CDR1 and CDR2 from the germline V gene are SGHRS and YFSETQ. The V end lost 0 bases, the J end lost 3 bases, and 9 bases lay between the germline ends. CDR3 region: CASSLVEGKETQYF. Here the CDR3 DNA reads TGCGCCAGCAGCTTGGTAGAGGGGAAAGAGACCCAGTACTTC.

The sample holds a few counts of this clonotype. The CDR3 region has the DNA TGTGCCAGCAGTTATGAAGTTCACCGCACAGATACGCAGTATTTT. This gives the protein CASSYEVHRTDTQYF. The gene calls are TRBV6-5 and TRBJ2-3; D unresolved. This CDR3 region has 15 residues. Germline V lookup: CDR1 MNHEY, CDR2 SVGAGI. With 3 bases removed from V and 1 base from J, the gap between germline ends came to 11 bases.

The chain recombines TRBV3-1 with TRBJ2-3; 12 bases line up with TRBD2. After removal of 1 base from V and 5 bases from J, the junction contained 10 bases not matched to a gene. This CDR3 is built from 18 residues. CDR1 is LGHDT, CDR2 YNNKEL, per germline (reference sequence). CDR3 sequence (DNA): TGTGCCAGCAGCCAAGGGACTAGCGGGGTGCCGCCGGGAGATACGCAGTATTTT. The encoded protein is CASSQGTSGVPPGDTQYF.

V usage is TRBV5-5 and J usage is TRBJ2-7, with D possibly TRBD2 on 5 matching bases. Trimming pared 1 base from V and 2 bases from J, leaving 10 bases between. This CDR3 contains 14 residues. The germline V gene encodes CDR1 SGHKS and CDR2 YYEKEE (reference sequence). The CDR3 coding sequence is TGTGCCAGCAGCTTGCTTAAGCGGCCCTACGAGCAGTACTTC. This gives the protein CASSLLKRPYEQYF. Full variable domain (outside the CDR3, taken from reference TRBV5-5 and TRBJ2-7): DAGVTQSPTHLIKTRGQQVTLRCSPISGHKSVSWYQQVLGQGPQFIFQYYEKEERGRGNFPDRFSARQFPNYSSELNVNALLLGDSALYLCASSLLKRPYEQYFGPGTRLTVT.

This clonotype was detected ten times or more. V usage is TRBV11-1 and J usage is TRBJ1-1; D possibly corresponds to TRBD1 (6 bases). The CDR3 has 14 residues. The germline V gene has CDR1 SGHAT and CDR2 FQDESV (reference sequence). V gave up 1 base and J gave up 5 bases, with 11 bases separating them. The CDR3 reads CASSLVRGETEAFF. In DNA, the CDR3 is TGTGCCAGCAGCTTAGTAAGGGGGGAGACTGAAGCTTTCTTT.

The J gene is TRBJ2-7, the V gene TRBV29-1; no reliable D call. The CDR3 has 11 residues. V dropped 7 bases and J dropped 5 bases, with 12 bases sitting between them. The germline V gene has CDR1 SQVTM and CDR2 ANQGSEA. The CDR3 is CSALVGHEQYF. The CDR3 coding sequence is TGCAGCGCCTTAGTCGGCCACGAGCAGTACTTC.

This clonotype has at least ten counts. The chain carries TRBV30 and TRBJ1-6; no clear D gene. CDR3 length: 13 residues. V was clipped by 0 bases and J by 8 bases, with 8 bases between them. Germline V gene data show CDR1 as GTSNPN and CDR2 as SVGIG (reference sequence). In nucleotides, the CDR3 is TGTGCCTGGAGTGTAGCCGAAGATTCACCCCTCCACTTT. It codes for CAWSVAEDSPLHF.

This clonotype was observed many times. The chain has TRBV11-2 and TRBJ2-5; perhaps D is TRBD1 or TRBD2 (5 bases each). The CDR3 contains 15 residues. Germline V gene data show CDR1 as SGHAT and CDR2 as FQNNGV. Deletions cut 5 bases from V and 5 bases from J, with 18 bases between. This CDR3 is CASSVWGPDTETQYF. In nucleotides, the CDR3 is TGTGCCAGCAGCGTCTGGGGACCAGACACGGAGACCCAGTACTTC.

This clonotype was seen repeatedly, ten times or more. The CDR3 protein is CASSEGLVSSYEQYF. The DNA of the CDR3 is TGTGCCAGCAGCGAGGGACTAGTCAGCTCCTACGAGCAGTACTTC. This chain connects TRBV9 to TRBJ2-7, with 8 bases that match TRBD2. The germline gives CDR1 SGDLS, CDR2 YYNGEE. The CDR3 has 15 residues. With V trimmed by 3 bases and J by 0 bases, 5 bases remained unmatched. The full variable domain, completed using reference TRBV9 and TRBJ2-7, is DSGVTQTPKHLITATGQRVTLRCSPRSGDLSVYWYQQSLDQGLQFLIQYYNGEERAKGNILERFSAQQFPDLHSELNLSSLELGDSALYFCASSEGLVSSYEQYFGPGTRLTVT.

This clonotype was seen at least ten times. The chain is built from TRBV28 and TRBJ2-2, with 9 bases matching TRBD2. In germline, CDR1 is MDHEN, CDR2 SYDVKM. V lost 6 bases to trimming and J lost 4 bases; unmatched junction nucleotides: 6. There are 15 residues in the CDR3. CDR3 amino acids: CASSPPSGTTGELFF. The CDR3 nucleotides read TGTGCCAGCAGCCCTCCTAGCGGGACCACCGGGGAGCTGTTTTTT.

In its sample, this clonotype was seen many times. The chain couples TRBV28 to TRBJ2-7, with 10 positions matching TRBD2. The junction had 7 bases not matched to a gene; V was cut back by 2 bases and J by 6 bases. Germline V gene lookup returns CDR1 MDHEN and CDR2 SYDVKM. The CDR3 is made up of 15 amino acids. CDR3: CASSLLSSGRGEQYF. DNA for the CDR3: TGTGCCAGCAGTTTACTCTCTAGCGGGAGAGGCGAGCAGTACTTC.

The chain links TRBV6-2 or TRBV6-3 to TRBJ2-1; D remains ambiguous. Trimming stripped 5 bases from V and 8 bases from J, with 13 bases between. The CDR3 has 13 amino acids. Germline V gene sequence: CDR1 MNHEY, CDR2 SVGEGT. The CDR3 loop is CASSPSPPYEQFF. Here the CDR3 DNA reads TGTGCCAGCAGTCCCTCCCCCCCTTATGAGCAGTTCTTC.